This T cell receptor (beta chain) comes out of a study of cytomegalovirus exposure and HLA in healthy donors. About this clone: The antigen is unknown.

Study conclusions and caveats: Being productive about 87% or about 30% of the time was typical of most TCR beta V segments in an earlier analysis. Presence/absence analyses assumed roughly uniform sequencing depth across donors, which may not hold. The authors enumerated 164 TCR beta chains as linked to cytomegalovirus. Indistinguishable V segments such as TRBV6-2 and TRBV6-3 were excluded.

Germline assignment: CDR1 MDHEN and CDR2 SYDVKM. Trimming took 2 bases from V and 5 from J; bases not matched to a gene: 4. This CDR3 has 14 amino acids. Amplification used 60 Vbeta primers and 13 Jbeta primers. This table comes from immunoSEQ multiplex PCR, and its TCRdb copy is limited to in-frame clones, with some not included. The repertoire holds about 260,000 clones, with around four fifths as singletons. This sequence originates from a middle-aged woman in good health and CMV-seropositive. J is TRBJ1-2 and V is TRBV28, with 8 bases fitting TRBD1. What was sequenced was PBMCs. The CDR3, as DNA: TGTGCCAGCAGTTTAGAACAGGGGGGGTATGGCTACACCTTC. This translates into CASSLEQGGYGYTF.